The clone carrying this T cell receptor (beta chain) was observed a few times. This sample was taken from a study of low-dose radiotherapy and immunotherapy resistance in tumors. Study-level background: For four cycles from cycle 1 day 1, patients took 300 mg oral aspirin daily.

V lost 7 bases and J lost 1, with 15 bases in between. This CDR3 comprises 15 residues. First-strand cDNA relied on TRAV- and TRBV-specific primers spanning alpha and beta chains. The authors ran 15 to 20 PCR cycles to amplify TCRs with a constant-region primer and V-primer adapter. TCRdb re-derived calls from the reads in MiXCR, one entry per CDR3 protein. Found here are tens of thousands of distinct CDR3 sequences, less than 30% of them singletons; the top ten hold over 9.5%. The time point is: after trial treatment. The treatment was: LDRT plus nivolumab, ipilimumab, low-dose cyclophosphamide and aspirin (RACIN trial). The donors, trial participants, received nivolumab, ipilimumab, aspirin, low-dose cyclophosphamide and low-dose radiotherapy. The patients who were eligible all carried advanced solid tumors that lacked tumor-infiltrating lymphocytes, meaning the tumors were TIL-negative.

This chain connects TRBV12-3 or TRBV12-4 to TRBJ2-3; tentatively, D is TRBD1 (5 bases). This sample comprised PBMCs, obtained after low-dose radiotherapy plus immunotherapy. The receptor comes from a male donor with prostate cancer. CDR3 DNA sequence: TGTGCCAGCAACAGACAGTCGGACGGCACAGATACGCAGTATTTT. It encodes CASNRQSDGTDTQYF.